The sequence of this T cell receptor beta chain was determined in a study of T cell responses to AZD1222 COVID-19 vaccine. Overall study findings and caveats: Only after the peak T cell response were repertoires sampled. Clonal diversity may have been underestimated in mostly white British donors.

This CDR3 region has 17 residues. In germline, CDR1 is LNHDA, CDR2 SQIVND (reference sequence). V dropped 3 bases and J dropped 2; count of bases not matched to a gene: 7. Of note for this clone: As yet, its antigen is unknown.

Method: immunoSEQ multiplex PCR; TCRdb's copy keeps in-frame clones and lacks some. The table includes 100,000 or so clones, roughly 83% detected once. The sample here was peripheral blood, taken on day 0 of AZD1222 vaccination. This rearrangement joins TRBV19 to TRBJ1-5; the match to TRBD1 covers 10 bases. This clonotype was sampled from an adult in good health. DNA for the CDR3: TGTGCCAGTAGTATTAAGCGGACAGGGGGTGGCAATCAGCCCCAGCATTTT. Translating it yields CASSIKRTGGGNQPQHF.